This passage covers 6 T cell receptor beta chains from one sample sequenced in a study of shared clonotypes between healthy human individuals. The method was immunoSEQ multiplex PCR; TCRdb's version includes in-frame clones alone and lacks a portion of them. The table has around 2.1 million clones, approximately 94% seen once. Positive CCR7 selection of CD45RO-negative cells yielded the naive CD8 cells, and terminally differentiated effector memory CD45RA+ cells were excluded. Sequenced: naive CD8+ T cells from PBMCs. These TCRs come from a man aged 18 to 29 in good health. Some clones in this sample may be carry-over from other donors' samples.

V gene TRBV27 combines with J gene TRBJ1-5; 7 bases match TRBD1. Germline CDR1 reads MNHEY; CDR2 reads SMNVEV (reference sequence). The CDR3 totals 15 residues. The V and J ends lost 4 bases and 3 bases, in that order; junction bases with no gene match: 6. The CDR3 here is CASSSFGTVNQPQHF. CDR3 in DNA: TGTGCCAGCAGTTCTTTTGGGACAGTCAATCAGCCCCAGCATTTT.

This chain connects TRBV27 to TRBJ1-2; TRBD1 agrees at 7 bases. The CDR3 is made up of 14 amino acids. V gave up 4 bases and J gave up 4 bases; unmatched junction bases: 6. CDR1 is MNHEY, CDR2 SMNVEV, per germline (reference sequence). The DNA for the CDR3 is TGTGCCAGCAGTTCGTCGGGACAGTTCTATGGCTACACCTTC. Translation gives CASSSSGQFYGYTF.

As DNA, the CDR3 is TGTGCCAGCAGTGAGCGAGGGACAGGTTGGACTGAAGCTTTCTTT. The encoded protein is CASSERGTGWTEAFF. The chain has TRBV25-1 and TRBJ1-1; 8 nucleotides align to TRBD1. V lost 3 bases to trimming and J lost 5 bases; unmatched junction nucleotides: 8. The germline CDR1 and CDR2 sequences are MGHDK and SYGVNS. The length of the CDR3 is 15 residues.

V and J are TRBV27 and TRBJ1-5; the D gene is possibly TRBD1 (5 bases). Trimming pared 1 base from V and 7 bases from J, leaving 14 bases between. Germline V lookup: CDR1 MNHEY, CDR2 SMNVEV (reference sequence). The CDR3 length is 15 residues. The CDR3 sequence is CASSLFRGVGQPQHF. CDR3 coding DNA: TGTGCCAGCAGTTTATTCCGGGGGGTAGGGCAGCCCCAGCATTTT.

The chain carries TRBV9 and TRBJ2-5; 7 bases agree with TRBD1. Germline V gene lookup returns CDR1 SGDLS and CDR2 YYNGEE. This CDR3 spans 16 amino acids. Losses at the gene ends were 4 bases for V and 0 bases for J; bases not matched to a gene: 9. CDR3 nucleotide sequence: TGTGCCAGCAGCTCGAGGCAAGGGACAGACCAAGAGACCCAGTACTTC. It encodes CASSSRQGTDQETQYF.

V gene TRBV6-5 combines with J gene TRBJ2-1, with D perhaps being TRBD1 or TRBD2 (6 bases each). CDR1 and CDR2 (germline): MNHEY, SVGAGI. The V gene lost 0 bases and the J gene lost 7 bases, with 13 bases spanning the gap. The CDR3 has 15 amino acids. CDR3 loop: CASSYSRGAGNEQFF. The DNA of the CDR3 is TGTGCCAGCAGTTACTCTAGGGGGGCGGGGAATGAGCAGTTCTTC.